This is a list of T cell receptor beta chains from one sample in a study of OX40 agonist ivuxolimab in advanced cancers. Clones were sequenced by immunoSEQ multiplex PCR, and TCRdb holds only the in-frame ones, with some missing. The repertoire consists of 65,000 to 95,000 clones, with 80% to 95% occurring once and the leading ten covering under 0.35%. Sequencing was performed on CD4+ or CD8+ T cells sorted from blood, taken in a trial of the OX40 agonist ivuxolimab. These TCRs come from an adult with an advanced solid tumor such as melanoma, head and neck, liver or kidney cancer. Each CDR3 is given with its conserved first and last residue. Each record gives: J gene, V gene, D gene, CDR3 protein, CDR3 DNA. A D gene is named only where the DNA matches it firmly.

j_gene: TRBJ1-4
v_gene: TRBV5-1
d_gene: TRBD1
CDR3aa: CASSSLGGQTNEKLFF
CDR3nt: TGCGCCAGCAGCTCCCTGGGGGGACAGACTAATGAAAAACTGTTTTTT

j_gene: TRBJ2-5
v_gene: TRBV13
d_gene: TRBD2
CDR3aa: CASSPVFGTSGETQYF
CDR3nt: TGTGCCAGCAGCCCTGTATTTGGGACTAGCGGAGAGACCCAGTACTTC

j_gene: TRBJ2-1
v_gene: TRBV7-3
d_gene: TRBD2
CDR3aa: CASSLTPRGGPYNEQFF
CDR3nt: TGTGCCAGCAGCTTAACACCGCGCGGGGGGCCCTACAATGAGCAGTTCTTC

j_gene: TRBJ1-5
v_gene: TRBV6-1
d_gene: TRBD1
CDR3aa: CASLTGNSNQPQHF
CDR3nt: TGTGCCAGTTTGACAGGGAATAGCAATCAGCCCCAGCATTTT

j_gene: TRBJ2-3
v_gene: TRBV9
d_gene: -
CDR3aa: CASTRDLKTDTQYF
CDR3nt: TGTGCCAGCACCAGGGACCTCAAGACAGATACGCAGTATTTT

j_gene: TRBJ2-5
v_gene: TRBV19
d_gene: -
CDR3aa: CASSMGTLQYQETQYF
CDR3nt: TGTGCCAGTAGTATGGGGACCCTACAGTACCAAGAGACCCAGTACTTC

j_gene: TRBJ2-2
v_gene: TRBV19
d_gene: TRBD2
CDR3aa: CASSRLAGASTGELFF
CDR3nt: TGTGCCAGTAGCCGACTAGCGGGGGCCTCCACCGGGGAGCTGTTTTTT

j_gene: TRBJ1-1
v_gene: TRBV18
d_gene: -
CDR3aa: CASSPRSEGYTEAFF
CDR3nt: TGTGCCAGCTCACCGCGGTCCGAGGGTTACACTGAAGCTTTCTTT

j_gene: TRBJ1-6
v_gene: TRBV7-8
d_gene: -
CDR3aa: CASSFDRVDSPLHF
CDR3nt: TGTGCCAGCAGCTTTGATAGGGTGGATTCACCCCTCCACTTT

j_gene: TRBJ1-1
v_gene: TRBV7-8
d_gene: -
CDR3aa: CASSSQGNTEAFF
CDR3nt: TGTGCCAGCAGCTCTCAGGGGAACACTGAAGCTTTCTTT